The 8 T cell receptor beta chains reported below all come from one sample, sequenced in a study of cytomegalovirus exposure and HLA in healthy donors. Primers: 60 Vbeta forward and 13 Jbeta reverse. Data came from immunoSEQ multiplex PCR; TCRdb stores just in-frame clones and leaves some out. The sample shows some 110,000 clones, less than 85% of them seen only once. The sample consisted of PBMCs. The receptors were gathered from a man aged 55-75 years in good health and CMV-seronegative.

The chain joins TRBV25-1 to TRBJ2-1; 11 bases fit TRBD2. Germline V lookup: CDR1 MGHDK, CDR2 SYGVNS. V trimming: 4 bases; J trimming: 15 bases; junction bases outside the gene matches: 8. The CDR3 is 13 residues long. Here the CDR3 DNA reads TGTGCCAGCAGTGCATTAGCGGGGGGGCCTTTGTTCTTC. Encoded protein: CASSALAGGPLFF. The entire variable domain, with the rest obtained from reference TRBV25-1 and TRBJ2-1, is as follows: EADIYQTPRYLVIGTGKKITLECSQTMGHDKMYWYQQDPGMELHLIHYSYGVNSTEKGDLSSESTVSRIRTEHFPLTLESARPSHTSQYLCASSALAGGPLFFGPGTRLTVL.

This CDR3 reads CASSQTGPLTNEKLFF. The CDR3 nucleotides are TGTGCCAGCAGCCAGACAGGGCCATTGACTAATGAAAAACTGTTTTTT. The chain recombines TRBV7-2 with TRBJ1-4; 7 positions agree with TRBD1. The CDR3 consists of 16 residues. Germline V gene data show CDR1 as SGHTA and CDR2 as FQGNSA. The V and J ends lost 5 bases and 2 bases, in that order; junction bases with no gene match: 8.

The J gene is TRBJ2-3, the V gene TRBV30, with D hard to call. The CDR3 consists of 14 residues. Trimming removed 3 bases at V and 3 bases at J, with 13 bases between. CDR1 and CDR2 from the germline V gene are GTSNPN and SVGIG (reference sequence). As DNA, the CDR3 is TGTGCCTGGAGCAAACCCGGTCGGACAGATACGCAGTATTTT. Translation gives CAWSKPGRTDTQYF. The variable domain in full, with the rest retrieved from reference TRBV30 and TRBJ2-3, is SQTIHQWPATLVQPVGSPLSLECTVEGTSNPNLYWYRQAAGRGLQLLFYSVGIGQISSEVPQNLSASRPQDRQFILSSKKLLLSDSGFYLCAWSKPGRTDTQYFGPGTRLTVL.

This clone was seen only once. This chain connects TRBV30 to TRBJ1-1; TRBD1 agrees at 8 bases. V trimming: 1 base; J trimming: 1 base; junction bases outside the gene matches: 5. The germline V gene has CDR1 GTSNPN and CDR2 SVGIG (reference sequence). The CDR3 length is 15 residues. The CDR3 region is CAWSEYRGKNTEAFF. The CDR3 DNA reads as TGTGCCTGGAGTGAGTACAGGGGGAAGAACACTGAAGCTTTCTTT.

The chain joins TRBV9 to TRBJ2-1, with 8 positions matching TRBD1. The trim removed 0 bases at V and 4 bases at J, leaving 3 bases unmatched. Germline loops: CDR1 SGDLS, CDR2 YYNGEE. The CDR3 totals 15 residues. The CDR3 DNA reads TGTGCCAGCAGCGTAGTAGGGACAGGTTACAATGAGCAGTTCTTC. Its translation: CASSVVGTGYNEQFF.

The J gene is TRBJ1-1, the V gene TRBV6-5; D unresolved. Germline CDR1 and CDR2: MNHEY and SVGAGI. V lost 4 bases to trimming and J lost 1 base, with 7 bases between them. The CDR3 runs to 13 residues. DNA of the CDR3: TGTGCCAGCAGTTTTGAGGGGAACACTGAAGCTTTCTTT. The encoded protein is CASSFEGNTEAFF.

This clone was detected only a few times. The chain uses TRBV5-1 and TRBJ1-4; a weak D match, TRBD1 (5 bases). Trimming stripped 0 bases from V and 9 bases from J, with 12 bases between. The CDR3 length is 14 residues. Germline loops: CDR1 SGHRS, CDR2 YFSETQ. The CDR3 is CASSLEGTPQKLFF. CDR3 nucleotides: TGCGCCAGCAGCTTGGAGGGGACTCCCCAAAAACTGTTTTTT.

The CDR3 reads CAWSPRGATNEQFF. The CDR3 bases are TGTGCCTGGAGTCCGCGGGGGGCGACGAATGAGCAGTTCTTC. The chain carries TRBV30 and TRBJ2-1, with 8 bases that match TRBD2. The length of the CDR3 is 14 residues. Trimming removed 2 bases from V and 7 bases from J; junction bases left unmatched: 7. In germline, CDR1 is GTSNPN, CDR2 SVGIG (reference sequence).